This T cell receptor beta chain was sequenced during a study of blood T cell repertoires in COVID-19. Study-level background: The analysed material was cDNA or gDNA that came from T cells, B-cell-depleted T cells, or PBMCs.

Per the original data handling: Quantification of nucleated cells was approximated via reference gene primer amplification. The table came from immunoSEQ multiplex PCR; TCRdb's copy has only in-frame clones and leaves some out. That table supplies the V and J calls and clone size; D and trimming were determined from the DNA. The profile covers approximately 240,000 clones, with nearly 85% appearing a single time and more than 5% taken by the ten largest. This clone was seen a few times. The CDR3 contains 16 residues. Trimming removed 1 base from V and 4 bases from J, with 13 bases in between. Germline CDR1 and CDR2: LGHDT and YNNKEL (reference sequence).

This TCR came from a human donor in a cohort sampled during active COVID-19. V usage is TRBV3-1 (or the pseudogene TRBV3-2) and J usage is TRBJ2-2; TRBD1 is a possible D gene (6 bases). Sequencing used peripheral blood. This chain's CDR3 is CASSQGTVRSTGELFF. The DNA of the CDR3 is TGTGCCAGCAGCCAAGGGACAGTACGTAGCACCGGGGAGCTGTTTTTT.